Below, 31 T cell receptor beta chains from the same sample are listed, as sequenced in a study of OX40 agonist ivuxolimab in advanced cancers. Assay: immunoSEQ multiplex PCR; the TCRdb copy retains only in-frame clones and omits some. Of 45,000 to 55,000 clones in the sample, roughly 81% are singletons; the top ten hold roughly a tenth. The sample in question was CD4+ or CD8+ T cells sorted from blood, obtained in a trial of the OX40 agonist ivuxolimab. The receptors come from an adult with an advanced solid tumor such as melanoma, head and neck, liver or kidney cancer.

The rearrangement uses TRBV7-9 and TRBJ2-2; the match to TRBD2 covers 8 bases. CDR3 length: 17 residues. The V gene's germline CDR1 is SEHNR and CDR2 FQNEAQ (reference sequence). J was trimmed by 2 bases and V by 5 bases; bases with no gene match: 10. CDR3: CASSGALAVTNTGELFF. The DNA for the CDR3 is TGTGCCAGCAGCGGCGCACTAGCGGTAACAAACACCGGGGAGCTGTTTTTT. Full variable domain (remainder filled in from reference TRBV7-9 and TRBJ2-2): DTGVSQNPRHKITKRGQNVTFRCDPISEHNRLYWYRQTLGQGPEFLTYFQNEAQLEKSRLLSDRFSAERPKGSFSTLEIQRTEQGDSAMYLCASSGALAVTNTGELFFGEGSRLTVL.

The V and J genes are TRBV4-2 and TRBJ2-3; 7 nucleotides agree with TRBD1. Germline CDR1 and CDR2: LGHNA and YNFKEQ. V lost 0 bases, J lost 9 bases, and 3 bases stayed unmatched. The CDR3 contains 13 residues. CDR3 DNA sequence: TGTGCCAGCAGCCAAGATAGACAGGGAACGCAGTATTTT. Protein: CASSQDRQGTQYF.

The V and J genes are TRBV10-1 and TRBJ2-2, with 8 nucleotides matching TRBD2. The CDR3 totals 15 residues. CDR1 is WNHNN and CDR2 is SYGVQD in the germline V gene (reference sequence). The V segment lost 5 bases and the J segment 1 base; nucleotides outside the gene matches: 3. The CDR3 bases are TGCGCCAGCAGTCGGGGGGGACAGAACACCGGGGAGCTGTTTTTT. It is translated as CASSRGGQNTGELFF.

This sequence joins TRBV7-9 and TRBJ1-4, with D maybe TRBD1 (6 bases). CDR1 SEHNR and CDR2 FQNEAQ come from the germline V gene (reference sequence). The CDR3 is made up of 17 amino acids. Trimming removed 8 bases from V and 8 bases from J, with 27 bases in between. The CDR3 loop is CASALSGVGPQGEKLFF. The CDR3 DNA reads TGTGCCAGCGCGCTATCGGGTGTGGGACCCCAGGGGGAAAAACTGTTTTTT.

This sequence joins TRBV9 and TRBJ2-2; TRBD1 matches at 7 bases. After removal of 4 bases from V and 5 bases from J, the junction contained 11 bases not matched to a gene. Germline assignment: CDR1 SGDLS and CDR2 YYNGEE. This CDR3 contains 16 residues. The CDR3 DNA is TGTGCCAGCAGCCCGAGGACAGGAGTGAGTACCGGGGAGCTGTTTTTT. Translation gives CASSPRTGVSTGELFF.

A single count supports this clone. V usage is TRBV28 and J usage is TRBJ2-7; no definite D call. The CDR3 contains 12 residues. CDR1 is MDHEN, CDR2 SYDVKM, per germline. V was shortened by 3 bases and J by 3 bases, with 6 bases between the two germline ends. CDR3 amino acids: CASSLVYYEQYF. The CDR3 DNA sequence: TGTGCCAGCAGTTTGGTCTACTACGAGCAGTACTTC.

V usage is TRBV6-5 and J usage is TRBJ2-5; D tentatively reads TRBD1 or TRBD2 (5 bases each). The V and J ends lost 6 bases and 2 bases respectively, with 13 bases between them. CDR1 and CDR2 from the germline V gene are MNHEY and SVGAGI. There are 14 residues in the CDR3. This chain's CDR3 is CASRRDGQQETQYF. The CDR3 DNA reads as TGTGCCAGCAGAAGGGACGGACAACAAGAGACCCAGTACTTC.

The rearrangement links TRBV5-1 to TRBJ1-1; no clear D gene. Germline V lookup: CDR1 SGHRS, CDR2 YFSETQ. There are 14 residues in the CDR3. With 0 bases removed from V and 1 base from J, the gap between germline ends came to 7 bases. The CDR3: CASSLVTANTEAFF. The CDR3, as DNA: TGCGCCAGCAGCTTGGTGACTGCGAACACTGAAGCTTTCTTT.

This chain uses TRBV30 with TRBJ2-7, with D perhaps matching TRBD2 (5 bases). Per the germline V gene, CDR1 is GTSNPN and CDR2 is SVGIG (reference sequence). The CDR3 loop spans 13 amino acids. The ends were cut back, 4 bases at V and 8 bases at J, with 18 bases in the middle. This CDR3 is CAWTGDGGLKQYF. CDR3 in DNA: TGTGCCTGGACCGGGGATGGCGGTTTGAAGCAGTACTTC.

This clone was counted once. The chain employs TRBV18 and TRBJ2-7; 8 bases line up with TRBD1. The CDR3 extends over 16 amino acids. Looked up from germline, CDR1 is KGHSH and CDR2 is LQKENI. Germline trimming cut 6 bases from V and 7 bases from J; bases unmatched to any gene: 17. The CDR3 nucleotides are TGTGCCAGCTCCCACCGGAGGGTGACAGGGGAGAGTGAGCAGTACTTC. Translated: CASSHRRVTGESEQYF.

The chain carries TRBV9 and TRBJ2-5; D may correspond to TRBD1 or TRBD2 (5 bases each). Trimming cost V 5 bases and J 1 base, with 12 bases left between them. This CDR3 spans 14 amino acids. Looked up from germline, CDR1 is SGDLS and CDR2 is YYNGEE. The CDR3 here is CASSTGAVQETQYF. Here the CDR3 DNA reads TGTGCCAGCAGTACCGGGGCAGTCCAAGAGACCCAGTACTTC.

V and J are TRBV9 and TRBJ2-7; a possible D gene is TRBD1 (6 bases). Trimming removed 3 bases at V and 7 bases at J, with 17 bases between. Per germline, CDR1 SGDLS and CDR2 YYNGEE. The CDR3 contains 14 residues. The CDR3 DNA is TGTGCCAGCAGCGAAGATACAGGGTTTGGGGAGCAGTACTTC. It codes for CASSEDTGFGEQYF.

The chain joins TRBV5-1 to TRBJ2-3; D call uncertain. The V gene's germline CDR1 is SGHRS and CDR2 YFSETQ. This CDR3 is 12 amino acids long. The germline V and J ends were trimmed by 6 bases and 3 bases, with 8 bases remaining between them. CDR3 coding DNA: TGCGCCAGCACGCTTCCGACAGATACGCAGTATTTT. Amino acid sequence: CASTLPTDTQYF. Complete variable domain (other parts from reference TRBV5-1 and TRBJ2-3): KAGVTQTPRYLIKTRGQQVTLSCSPISGHRSVSWYQQTPGQGLQFLFEYFSETQRNKGNFPGRFSGRQFSNSRSEMNVSTLELGDSALYLCASTLPTDTQYFGPGTRLTVL.

CDR3 region: CASSFWSTDTQYF. The CDR3 bases are TGTGCCAGCAGCTTCTGGAGCACAGATACGCAGTATTTT. The chain combines TRBV5-6 with TRBJ2-3; D is unresolved. Germline assignment: CDR1 SGHDT and CDR2 YYEEEE. The ends were cut back, 2 bases at V and 0 bases at J, with 4 bases in the middle. This CDR3 region has 13 residues.

The chain couples TRBV7-8 to TRBJ2-2; no firm D call. The V end lost 0 bases, the J end lost 7 bases, and 9 bases lay between the germline ends. The germline CDR1 and CDR2 sequences are SGHVS and FQNEAQ. This CDR3 has 14 residues. The CDR3 nucleotides read TGTGCCAGCAGCTTAGCGCCTGGTGTCGGGGAGCTGTTTTTT. This gives the protein CASSLAPGVGELFF.

The chain is built from TRBV7-9 and TRBJ1-4, with D perhaps TRBD1 (5 bases). The CDR3 is 14 residues long. The ends were cut back, 3 bases at V and 6 bases at J, with 11 bases in the middle. In germline, CDR1 is SEHNR, CDR2 FQNEAQ (reference sequence). The CDR3 DNA sequence: TGTGCCAGCAGCTTCTCAGGGACGGATGAAAAACTGTTTTTT. Its translation: CASSFSGTDEKLFF.

The rearrangement uses TRBV28 and TRBJ1-5; D gene unclear. Trimming left V 6 bases short and J 7 bases short, with 10 bases between. This CDR3 comprises 12 residues. Germline V gene data show CDR1 as MDHEN and CDR2 as SYDVKM. The CDR3 loop reads CASSWKYQPQHF. CDR3 sequence (DNA): TGTGCCAGCAGCTGGAAATACCAGCCCCAGCATTTT.

This clone was observed a single time. The CDR3 here is CASTTGNQPQHF. The CDR3 nucleotides are TGTGCCAGCACCACGGGCAATCAGCCCCAGCATTTT. The rearrangement joins TRBV28 to TRBJ1-5, with D unclear. V dropped 7 bases and J dropped 2 bases, with 6 bases sitting between them. Germline values: CDR1 MDHEN, CDR2 SYDVKM. This CDR3 has 12 residues.

Remarks on this clone: Relative to the germline gene, one junction end is altered; a read error may explain this. The gene calls are TRBV16 and TRBJ2-3; TRBD1 or TRBD2 may be the D gene (5 bases each). CDR3 length equals 15 residues. Germline V CDR1 and CDR2: KGHSY, FQNENV. The CDR3 here is CASSQSGTASDTQYF. CDR3 DNA sequence: TGTGCCAGCAGTCAATCCGGGACCGCCTCAGATACGCAGTATTTT.

The chain uses TRBV5-1 and TRBJ2-7; 12 nucleotides match TRBD2. Germline trimming cut 0 bases from V and 6 bases from J; bases unmatched to any gene: 4. Germline lookup yields CDR1 SGHRS and CDR2 YFSETQ. The CDR3 runs 15 residues. CDR3 coding DNA: TGCGCCAGCAGCTTGGAGCTAGCGGGAGGGCCCGAGCAGTACTTC. Its protein is CASSLELAGGPEQYF. Full variable domain (missing parts from reference TRBV5-1 and TRBJ2-7): KAGVTQTPRYLIKTRGQQVTLSCSPISGHRSVSWYQQTPGQGLQFLFEYFSETQRNKGNFPGRFSGRQFSNSRSEMNVSTLELGDSALYLCASSLELAGGPEQYFGPGTRLTVT.

The rearrangement links TRBV5-1 to TRBJ2-3, with 11 bases that match TRBD2. V lost 0 bases and J lost 2; bases outside the gene matches: 5. The length of the CDR3 is 17 residues. Germline CDR1 is SGHRS and CDR2 is YFSETQ. CDR3 protein: CASSLGLAGPSTDTQYF. The DNA of the CDR3 is TGCGCCAGCAGCTTGGGACTAGCGGGGCCTTCCACAGATACGCAGTATTTT.

The genes are TRBV6-5 and TRBJ1-4; 8 bases are a match to TRBD1. The CDR3 is 14 amino acids. In germline, CDR1 is MNHEY, CDR2 SVGAGI. J gave up 6 bases and V 6 bases, and 6 bases lay outside the gene matches. CDR3 DNA: TGTGCCAGCAGCCAGGACAGGGCGGATGAAAAACTGTTTTTT. Translation gives CASSQDRADEKLFF.

The V call is TRBV27, the J call TRBJ1-4, with TRBD1 matching 7 bases. The CDR3 length is 14 residues. V shed 6 bases, J shed 3 bases, and the junction held 4 bases outside the gene matches. The germline V gene has CDR1 MNHEY and CDR2 SMNVEV (reference sequence). This CDR3 reads CASSRTGSNEKLFF. Here the CDR3 DNA reads TGTGCCAGCAGCAGGACAGGCTCTAATGAAAAACTGTTTTTT.

This clone was recorded once. The chain links TRBV28 to TRBJ2-7; D unclear. This CDR3 has 13 residues. Germline V lookup: CDR1 MDHEN, CDR2 SYDVKM. V lost 5 bases and J lost 2, with 10 bases in between. CDR3 bases: TGTGCCAGCAGTACCACTACGACCTACGAGCAGTACTTC. Its protein product is CASSTTTTYEQYF.

This clone was seen a single time. This chain connects TRBV29-1 to TRBJ2-1; the D gene could be TRBD1 or TRBD2 (5 bases each). The germline CDR1 and CDR2 sequences are SQVTM and ANQGSEA. The CDR3 spans 13 residues. Trimming stripped 3 bases from V and 5 bases from J, with 11 bases between. In nucleotides, the CDR3 is TGCAGCGTTGAGGGGGACCGAAACAATGAGCAGTTCTTC. Translation: CSVEGDRNNEQFF.

The V call is TRBV5-1, the J call TRBJ1-4; 7 nucleotides match TRBD1. J gave up 11 bases and V 5 bases, and 15 bases lay outside the gene matches. CDR1 SGHRS and CDR2 YFSETQ come from the germline V gene. This CDR3 region has 15 residues. DNA for the CDR3: TGCGCCAGCAGTTATTCACCGGGACAGATGAACAAACTGTTTTTT. Protein product: CASSYSPGQMNKLFF.

V usage is TRBV4-1 and J usage is TRBJ1-5; a possible D gene is TRBD1 (6 bases). This CDR3 spans 17 amino acids. CDR1 and CDR2 (germline): MGHRA, YSYEKL. Deletions cut 3 bases from V and 2 bases from J, with 17 bases between. CDR3 sequence: CASSQGGARGGNQPQHF. CDR3 in DNA: TGCGCCAGCAGCCAGGGGGGGGCTCGGGGTGGCAATCAGCCCCAGCATTTT.

The chain joins TRBV7-9 to TRBJ1-2, with 9 bases lining up with TRBD1. V lost 5 bases, J lost 4 bases, and 8 bases stayed unmatched. CDR3 length: 15 residues. Germline V gene lookup returns CDR1 SEHNR and CDR2 FQNEAQ (reference sequence). The CDR3 reads CASSGGQGRAYGYTF. CDR3 nucleotide sequence: TGTGCCAGCAGCGGGGGACAGGGTCGGGCCTATGGCTACACCTTC.

This clone was detected a few times. The V call is TRBV30, the J call TRBJ2-7; 12 nucleotides agree with TRBD1. CDR3 size: 14 residues. Germline CDR1 is GTSNPN and CDR2 is SVGIG (reference sequence). V shed 6 bases and J 7 bases; nucleotides not matched to a gene: 10. CDR3 sequence: CACQGTGGLGEQYF. The CDR3 region has the DNA TGTGCCTGTCAGGGGACAGGGGGCCTTGGTGAGCAGTACTTC.

The chain has TRBV19 and TRBJ2-3, with TRBD2 matching 15 bases. The J segment lost 6 bases and the V segment lost 5 bases, leaving 12 bases of the junction unmatched. The CDR3 runs to 18 residues. The germline CDR1 and CDR2 sequences are LNHDA and SQIVND (reference sequence). CDR3 amino acids: CASSPSGLAGGPSDTQYF. The CDR3 DNA sequence: TGTGCCAGTAGTCCCTCGGGACTAGCGGGAGGACCGTCGGATACGCAGTATTTT.

The genes are TRBV15 and TRBJ2-7; D remains ambiguous. The CDR3 has 13 residues. CDR1 is LNHNV and CDR2 is YYDKDF in the germline V gene (reference sequence). V was shortened by 0 bases and J by 3 bases, with 6 bases between the two germline ends. The CDR3 bases are TGTGCCACCAGCAGAGATCTTGGCTACGAGCAGTACTTC. Amino acid sequence: CATSRDLGYEQYF.